These 18 T cell receptor beta chains originate from one sample sequenced in a study of PD-L1 blockade in urothelial cancer. Time point indicated: pretreatment peripheral blood. The repertoire was sequenced with immunoSEQ multiplex PCR; TCRdb's copy has only in-frame clones and lacks some. The profile shows about 50,000 clones, roughly four fifths of them singletons. The source was PBMCs, collected around atezolizumab (anti-PD-L1) treatment. The receptors shown here come from a man between 65 and 85 years old with urothelial cancer.

The J gene is TRBJ1-4, the V gene TRBV2, with unresolved D. The CDR3 spans 15 residues. V lost 0 bases, J lost 5 bases, and 10 bases lay in between. Germline V gives CDR1 SNHLY, CDR2 FYNNEI. CDR3 sequence: CASSEAGAGNEKLFF. CDR3 in DNA: TGTGCCAGCAGTGAAGCAGGCGCAGGAAATGAAAAACTGTTTTTT. The whole variable domain, filled in from reference TRBV2 and TRBJ1-4, reads EPEVTQTPSHQVTQMGQEVILRCVPISNHLYFYWYRQILGQKVEFLVSFYNNEISEKSEIFDDQFSVERPDGSNFTLKIRSTKLEDSAMYFCASSEAGAGNEKLFFGSGTQLSVL.

The DNA of the CDR3 is TGTGCCTGGAGGGGTAGCGGGACTAGCAGCACCGGGGAGCTGTTTTTT. It translates to CAWRGSGTSSTGELFF. This chain uses TRBV30 with TRBJ2-2, with TRBD2 matching over 9 bases. V dropped 3 bases and J dropped 4; count of bases not matched to a gene: 9. This CDR3 is built from 16 residues. Germline V gene data show CDR1 as GTSNPN and CDR2 as SVGIG (reference sequence).

The chain combines TRBV7-2 with TRBJ1-5, with 8 bases lining up with TRBD1. Per germline, CDR1 SGHTA and CDR2 FQGNSA. This CDR3 has 15 residues. V lost 2 bases to trimming and J lost 6 bases; unmatched junction nucleotides: 6. CDR3 DNA: TGTGCCAGCAGCTTAAGTCAACAGGGGGGTCAGCCCCAGCATTTT. Protein sequence: CASSLSQQGGQPQHF.

The chain recombines TRBV19 with TRBJ1-5; perhaps TRBD1 as D (5 bases). V gave up 3 bases and J gave up 11 bases, with 20 bases separating them. CDR3 size: 15 residues. Per the germline V gene, CDR1 is LNHDA and CDR2 is SQIVND (reference sequence). CDR3 in amino acids: CASSIAGPQLKAQHF. The CDR3 DNA reads TGTGCCAGTAGTATCGCAGGGCCCCAATTAAAGGCCCAGCATTTT.

Note on this clone: Different DNA sequences within this sample yield the same CDR3. The V and J genes are TRBV6-1 and TRBJ1-2; perhaps TRBD1 as D (6 bases). Trimming took 1 base from V and 8 from J, leaving 8 bases between them. The CDR3 is made up of 12 amino acids. CDR1 is MNHNS and CDR2 is SASEGT in the germline V gene. The CDR3 DNA sequence: TGTGCCAGCAGTGAAGACAGGGAGGGCTACACCTTC. It codes for CASSEDREGYTF.

This chain joins TRBV5-3 and TRBJ2-7; no clear D. TRBV5-3 is annotated as an ORF whose role is uncertain. The V end lost 2 bases, the J end lost 6 bases, and 9 bases lay between the germline ends. The CDR3 length is 12 residues. This chain's CDR3 is CARSLGAGEQYF. The DNA of the CDR3 is TGTGCCAGAAGCTTAGGAGCTGGCGAGCAGTACTTC.

This chain connects TRBV7-2 to TRBJ1-6, with 10 positions matching TRBD1. Germline values: CDR1 SGHTA, CDR2 FQGNSA. V dropped 2 bases and J dropped 14; count of bases not matched to a gene: 9. The CDR3 sequence is 15 residues long. CDR3 nucleotides: TGTGCCAGCAGCTTACAACGACAGGGGGCAGGGGCCCTCCACTTT. It yields the protein CASSLQRQGAGALHF.

The chain couples TRBV30 to TRBJ1-6; unclear D gene. CDR3 length equals 16 residues. Germline CDR1 reads GTSNPN; CDR2 reads SVGIG (reference sequence). The V end was cut by 3 bases, the J end by 3 bases, with 15 bases between. The CDR3, as DNA: TGTGCCTGGAGAGGGAGGGAAGACCTCTATAATTCACCCCTCCACTTT. Protein sequence: CAWRGREDLYNSPLHF.

V usage is TRBV25-1 and J usage is TRBJ1-4; no firm D call. Germline CDR1 reads MGHDK; CDR2 reads SYGVNS. The CDR3 has 10 amino acids. V dropped 6 bases and J dropped 12 bases, with 8 bases sitting between them. This chain's CDR3 is CASREGELFF. For the CDR3, the DNA is TGTGCCAGCAGGGAGGGCGAACTGTTTTTT.

The rearrangement joins TRBV5-1 to TRBJ2-1, with unresolved D. This CDR3 is 12 amino acids long. The V and J ends lost 4 bases and 3 bases respectively, with 5 bases between them. Germline V gene lookup returns CDR1 SGHRS and CDR2 YFSETQ. The CDR3 spells CASSVNYNEQFF. In nucleotides, the CDR3 is TGCGCCAGCAGCGTAAACTACAATGAGCAGTTCTTC.

The rearrangement uses TRBV19 and TRBJ2-7, with D tentatively TRBD2 (6 bases). CDR3 length: 14 residues. Trimming left V 1 base short and J 2 bases short, with 9 bases between. The V gene's germline CDR1 is LNHDA and CDR2 SQIVND (reference sequence). CDR3 nucleotide sequence: TGTGCCAGTAGTATAGGGGCGGGAACCTACGAGCAGTACTTC. It codes for CASSIGAGTYEQYF.

The V call is TRBV2, the J call TRBJ1-5; D is unclear. This CDR3 has 14 amino acids. Trimming removed 4 bases at V and 3 bases at J, with 10 bases between. Germline assignment: CDR1 SNHLY and CDR2 FYNNEI. DNA for the CDR3: TGTGCCAGCAGTGGAGGGAAGCCCAATCAGCCCCAGCATTTT. This translates into CASSGGKPNQPQHF.

V is TRBV6-6 and J is TRBJ2-5; possible D gene TRBD1, 5 bases. V lost 2 bases and J 4 bases, leaving 8 bases between the germline ends. Germline CDR1 reads MNHNY; CDR2 reads SVGAGI (reference sequence). The CDR3 consists of 13 residues. The CDR3 sequence: CASSYRQGETQYF. Written as DNA, the CDR3 is TGTGCCAGCAGTTACCGGCAGGGAGAGACCCAGTACTTC.

As DNA, the CDR3 is TGCGCCAGCAGCTTGGCCGGGCGGGAGGGCCGATACGAGCAGTACTTC. Amino acid sequence: CASSLAGREGRYEQYF. J is TRBJ2-7 and V is TRBV5-1; 9 nucleotides align to TRBD2. The junction had 8 bases not matched to a gene; V was cut back by 0 bases and J by 4 bases. Germline assignment: CDR1 SGHRS and CDR2 YFSETQ. The CDR3 runs to 16 residues.

The genes are TRBV7-2 and TRBJ2-2, with 9 bases identical to TRBD2. Germline V CDR1 and CDR2: SGHTA, FQGNSA. V gave up 5 bases and J gave up 7 bases; unmatched junction bases: 11. The CDR3 consists of 16 residues. The CDR3 DNA reads TGTGCCAGCAGCGTCGACAGCGGGGGGATGTTCGGGGAGCTGTTTTTT. Its translation: CASSVDSGGMFGELFF.

The chain couples TRBV28 to TRBJ1-1; D unresolved. The CDR3 runs 15 residues. Trimming stripped 5 bases from V and 5 bases from J, with 18 bases between. Germline CDR1 and CDR2: MDHEN and SYDVKM. The CDR3: CASSPPDGGRTEAFF. The CDR3 nucleotides read TGTGCCAGCAGTCCCCCCGATGGAGGGAGGACTGAAGCTTTCTTT.

This chain joins TRBV5-4 and TRBJ2-2; D may be TRBD2 (5 bases). The CDR3 is made up of 16 amino acids. Between the trimmed V and J ends, which lost 4 bases and 6 bases, there was a span of 19 bases. Germline CDR1 reads SGHNT; CDR2 reads YYREEE (reference sequence). Here the CDR3 reads CASSRTAAGLSGELFF. The DNA for the CDR3 is TGTGCCAGCAGCCGGACTGCGGCAGGTTTATCCGGGGAGCTGTTTTTT.

The chain uses TRBV6-5 and TRBJ2-7; D is possibly TRBD2 (6 bases). Trimming left V 2 bases short and J 3 bases short, with 11 bases between. Germline-derived CDR1 and CDR2 are MNHEY and SVGAGI. CDR3 length: 14 residues. The CDR3 region has the DNA TGTGCCAGCAGTTACGCAGGAGGGGACTACGAGCAGTACTTC. Residues: CASSYAGGDYEQYF.